This TCR beta chain was profiled in a study of cytomegalovirus exposure and HLA in healthy donors. The PCR used 60 Vbeta and 13 Jbeta primers. Method: immunoSEQ multiplex PCR; TCRdb's copy keeps in-frame clones and lacks some. The data contain about 82,000 clones, 65% to 80% of them singletons. Germline CDR1 reads MGHDK; CDR2 reads SYGVNS. This CDR3 contains 17 residues. V dropped 0 bases and J dropped 4; count of bases not matched to a gene: 6. The sequencing input was PBMCs. The TCR sequence derives from a human donor in good health. The V call is TRBV25-1, the J call TRBJ1-1; 12 bases agree with TRBD1. For the CDR3, the DNA is TGTGCCAGCAGTGAATATGGGGGACAGGGGGCGGCCACTGAAGCTTTCTTT. Amino acids: CASSEYGGQGAATEAFF.